The rows below give T cell receptor beta chains drawn from one sample of a study of beta chain features in type 1 diabetes. Clones were read by immunoSEQ multiplex PCR, and TCRdb kept only the in-frame ones, dropping some. The repertoire holds hundreds of thousands of clones, with around 16% as singletons. Sequencing was carried out using naive CD4+ T cells from blood. Receptor source: a man younger than 35 in good health. Both conserved end residues are trimmed from each CDR3. The order of the fields is J gene, V gene, CDR3 protein.

>TRBJ1-5|TRBV19
ASSMVAGVSNQPQH
>TRBJ2-3|TRBV6-5
ASRTRGNSTDTQY
>TRBJ2-2|TRBV4-1
ASSQHSQGARGTGELF
>TRBJ2-3|TRBV18
ASSPTGAPDTQY
>TRBJ2-3|TRBV9
ASSVGVLSQVDTQY
>TRBJ2-1|TRBV6-5
ASTRTGGDNEQF
>TRBJ2-3|TRBV25-1
ASSDRRQVTDTQY
>TRBJ1-1|TRBV7-9
ASSPHGGGNTEAF
>TRBJ2-7|TRBV9
ASSVGVQGTDEQY
>TRBJ1-1|TRBV27
ASSLGQGWEAF
>TRBJ2-2|TRBV18
ASSPQDIYYTGELF
>TRBJ2-3|TRBV6-1
ASSGQGPLGTQY
>TRBJ2-3|TRBV7-9
ASSPTSGKVADTQY
>TRBJ2-1|TRBV5-1
ASSLVVSGRSNEQF
>TRBJ2-7|TRBV7-9
ASSLLAGGAYEQY
>TRBJ1-5|TRBV2
ASKGEGASNQPQH
>TRBJ2-1|TRBV9
ASSVAPGGSEQF
>TRBJ1-4|TRBV25-1
AIKDVNEKLF
>TRBJ1-5|TRBV7-2
ASSLNSGGRLNQPQH
>TRBJ2-2|TRBV19
ASSIPGVNTGELF
>TRBJ1-2|TRBV20-1
SAKNNYGYT
>TRBJ1-5|TRBV6-5
ASRAGTLNQPQH
>TRBJ1-1|TRBV7-7
ASSVGQGPEAF
>TRBJ1-2|TRBV6-5
ASTRTAEYGYT
>TRBJ1-2|TRBV25-1
ASSEYKGQNYGYT
>TRBJ2-3|TRBV7-2
ANTPGGGTDTQY
>TRBJ2-4|TRBV18
ASSPLGKNIQY
>TRBJ1-1|TRBV6-6
ASAQAAF
>TRBJ2-7|TRBV29-1
SVKVGTGGGYEQY
>TRBJ1-2|TRBV27
ASWGRGLVFYGYT
>TRBJ2-1|TRBV5-1
ASSLVPFGAPEQF
>TRBJ2-1|TRBV7-9
ASSLAGEYEQF
>TRBJ1-1|TRBV7-8
ASSLPRNRKGAALNTEAF
>TRBJ2-1|TRBV7-6
ASSRSAFRAPAGYNEQF
>TRBJ1-3|TRBV5-1
ASSLSRSSGNTIY
>TRBJ1-2|TRBV4-3
ASSPSPDPNYGYT
>TRBJ1-5|TRBV2
ASTFGRASQPQH
>TRBJ1-2|TRBV30
AWSVLGSGGYT
>TRBJ2-3|TRBV7-2
ASSSTIPQY
>TRBJ2-3|TRBV9
ASSRSGGALTDTQY
>TRBJ2-1|TRBV7-2
ASSPREEQF
>TRBJ2-1|TRBV9
ASSVVGGEQF
>TRBJ1-2|TRBV28
ASSYTDSLFGYT
>TRBJ2-1|TRBV7-2
ASSFTHPRGTYNEQF
>TRBJ2-7|TRBV23-1
ASSPTGNNTAYEQY
>TRBJ2-2|TRBV29-1
SVKGGGTGELF
>TRBJ1-4|TRBV6-5
ASSPLPEGGKLF
>TRBJ2-3|TRBV7-2
ASSPRFRPNTDTQY